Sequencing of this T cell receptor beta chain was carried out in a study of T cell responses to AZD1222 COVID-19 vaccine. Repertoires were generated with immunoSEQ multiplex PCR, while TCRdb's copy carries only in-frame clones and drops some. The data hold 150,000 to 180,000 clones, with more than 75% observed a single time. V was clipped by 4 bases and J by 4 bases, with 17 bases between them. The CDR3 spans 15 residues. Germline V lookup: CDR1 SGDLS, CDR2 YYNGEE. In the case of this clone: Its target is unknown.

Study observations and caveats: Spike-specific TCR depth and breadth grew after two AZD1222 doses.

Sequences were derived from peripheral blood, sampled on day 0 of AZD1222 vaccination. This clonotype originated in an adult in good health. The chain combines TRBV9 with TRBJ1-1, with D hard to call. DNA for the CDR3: TGTGCCAGCAGCCCGGAATTCTCAAAGGGCACTGAAGCTTTCTTT. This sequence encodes CASSPEFSKGTEAFF.